The 13 T cell receptor beta chains listed next were all sequenced from one sample in a study of cytomegalovirus exposure and HLA in healthy donors. PCR amplification relied on 60 Vbeta primers (plus 13 Jbeta primers). Some clones are missing from TCRdb's copy, which holds only in-frame ones; the method was immunoSEQ multiplex PCR. The data hold roughly 140,000 clones, with about 80% observed a single time. The specimen was PBMCs. The origin of the receptors is a woman aged 60-75 years in good health and CMV-seropositive.

The chain links TRBV11-2 to TRBJ1-4, with a tentative D call TRBD1 (5 bases). CDR3 size: 15 residues. Germline CDR1 reads SGHAT; CDR2 reads FQNNGV. The V end lost 1 base, the J end lost 5 bases, and 11 bases lay between the germline ends. The CDR3 loop is CASSLGRASNEKLFF. CDR3 nucleotides: TGTGCCAGCAGCTTAGGCAGGGCCTCGAATGAAAAACTGTTTTTT. Drawing the rest from reference TRBV11-2 and TRBJ1-4, the complete variable domain is EAGVAQSPRYKIIEKRQSVAFWCNPISGHATLYWYQQILGQGPKLLIQFQNNGVVDDSQLPKDRFSAERLKGVDSTLKIQPAKLEDSAVYLCASSLGRASNEKLFFGSGTQLSVL.

The rearrangement joins TRBV11-3 to TRBJ2-7; 8 nucleotides match TRBD1. The CDR3 is made up of 14 amino acids. V dropped 2 bases and J dropped 6; count of bases not matched to a gene: 6. Germline CDR1 and CDR2: SGHNT and YENEEA. The DNA of the CDR3 is TGTGCCAGCAGCTTAATTGGACAGGGTGTCGAGCAGTACTTC. Its protein product is CASSLIGQGVEQYF.

This clone has just one count. The gene calls are TRBV18 and TRBJ1-1; D is possibly TRBD1 (6 bases). The CDR3 contains 13 residues. V was trimmed by 6 bases and J by 1 base, leaving 9 bases between them. From germline, CDR1 is KGHSH and CDR2 LQKENI. The CDR3 nucleotides read TGTGCCAGCTCCCAGGGACAGAACACTGAAGCTTTCTTT. This codes for CASSQGQNTEAFF.

The J gene is TRBJ2-7, the V gene TRBV19; 10 nucleotides line up with TRBD2. J was trimmed by 7 bases and V by 3 bases; bases with no gene match: 9. This CDR3 comprises 15 residues. Germline CDR1 LNHDA, CDR2 SQIVND (reference sequence). CDR3 nucleotide sequence: TGTGCCAGTAGTATTTCAGCGGGAGGGCCCTCTGAGCAGTACTTC. Translating gives CASSISAGGPSEQYF.

The chain joins TRBV9 to TRBJ1-3; the D gene is possibly TRBD1 (6 bases). Per germline, CDR1 SGDLS and CDR2 YYNGEE. V was clipped by 6 bases and J by 0 bases, with 13 bases between them. The CDR3 has 15 amino acids. The CDR3 DNA follows: TGTGCCAGCACGGGGGGCGCGGGCTCTGGAAACACCATATATTTT. Amino acids: CASTGGAGSGNTIYF.

V and J are TRBV7-2 and TRBJ2-1; D unclear. The germline V gene encodes CDR1 SGHTA and CDR2 FQGNSA. The CDR3 has 13 amino acids. V lost 0 bases, J lost 6 bases, and 6 bases lay in between. CDR3 residues: CASSLALRNEQFF. For the CDR3, the DNA is TGTGCCAGCAGCTTAGCCCTCCGCAATGAGCAGTTCTTC.

The V and J genes are TRBV5-1 and TRBJ2-5; possible D gene TRBD2, 5 bases. Between the trimmed V and J ends, which lost 7 bases and 5 bases, there was a span of 12 bases. The CDR3 consists of 12 residues. CDR1 is SGHRS, CDR2 YFSETQ, per germline. The CDR3: CASRGGGETQYF. CDR3 sequence (DNA): TGCGCCAGCCGAGGAGGAGGCGAGACCCAGTACTTC.

V is TRBV29-1 and J is TRBJ2-1; 8 bases are shared with TRBD2. In germline, CDR1 is SQVTM, CDR2 ANQGSEA. The CDR3 is 13 amino acids. V was clipped by 5 bases and J by 9 bases; unmatched bases: 9. CDR3 sequence (DNA): TGCAGCGTTCTAAGGGGGACTAGTTCTGAGCAGTTCTTC. It translates to CSVLRGTSSEQFF.

The gene calls are TRBV7-2 and TRBJ2-7; 8 bases are a match to TRBD2. Germline values: CDR1 SGHTA, CDR2 FQGNSA. Unmatched junction bases numbered 6, after V lost 1 base and J lost 4 bases. This CDR3 spans 15 amino acids. CDR3 in amino acids: CASSLGAGALYEQYF. The CDR3 region has the DNA TGTGCCAGCAGCTTAGGAGCGGGAGCCCTTTACGAGCAGTACTTC.

This clone turned up a few times. The identical CDR3 is also encoded by other nucleotide sequences in the sample. This chain connects TRBV7-9 to TRBJ2-2, with D maybe TRBD1 (5 bases). Trimming pared 5 bases from V and 5 bases from J, leaving 6 bases between. CDR1 is SEHNR and CDR2 is FQNEAQ in the germline V gene (reference sequence). The CDR3 has 12 residues. The DNA for the CDR3 is TGTGCCAGCAGCGCAGGGACCGGGGAGCTGTTTTTT. This codes for CASSAGTGELFF. Based on the CDR3 plus reference TRBV7-9 and TRBJ2-2, the full variable domain is DTGVSQNPRHKITKRGQNVTFRCDPISEHNRLYWYRQTLGQGPEFLTYFQNEAQLEKSRLLSDRFSAERPKGSFSTLEIQRTEQGDSAMYLCASSAGTGELFFGEGSRLTVL.

Only one count was recorded for this clone. The sample has other DNA sequences that encode this CDR3 too. The chain joins TRBV5-6 to TRBJ2-5, with D tentatively TRBD1 (6 bases). The germline CDR1 and CDR2 sequences are SGHDT and YYEEEE. Trimming took 8 bases from V and 0 from J, leaving 23 bases between them. CDR3 length: 17 residues. The CDR3 spells CASSLIRTELYQETQYF. The CDR3 DNA follows: TGTGCCAGTAGCCTTATACGGACAGAGCTGTACCAAGAGACCCAGTACTTC.

CDR3 in DNA: TGTGCCAGCAGCTTAAGAGATATTTCCTACAATGAGCAGTTCTTC. It yields the protein CASSLRDISYNEQFF. The V gene is TRBV7-8, the J gene TRBJ2-1, with no clear D. V was shortened by 2 bases and J by 1 base, with 9 bases between the two germline ends. Germline assignment: CDR1 SGHVS and CDR2 FQNEAQ. CDR3 size: 15 residues.

There are a few counts of this clone. This sequence joins TRBV9 and TRBJ2-3; 11 bases are a match to TRBD2. The V gene end was trimmed by 4 bases and the J gene end by 7 bases; junction bases not matched to a gene: 8. The CDR3 is 15 amino acids. Germline V gene data show CDR1 as SGDLS and CDR2 as YYNGEE. In DNA, the CDR3 is TGTGCCAGCAGCCTGGGACTAGCGGTCTCGCATACGCAGTATTTT. Amino acid sequence: CASSLGLAVSHTQYF.